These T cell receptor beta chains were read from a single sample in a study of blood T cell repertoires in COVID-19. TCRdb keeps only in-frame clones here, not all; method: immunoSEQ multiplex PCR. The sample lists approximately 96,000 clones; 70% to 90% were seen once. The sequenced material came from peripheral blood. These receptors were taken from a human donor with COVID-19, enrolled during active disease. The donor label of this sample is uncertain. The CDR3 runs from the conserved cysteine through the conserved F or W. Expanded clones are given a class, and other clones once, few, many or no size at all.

CASSQVGDGYGYTF . TRBJ1-2 TRBV4-1
CASSIDLAGGPETQYF . TRBJ2-5 TRBV19
CASSLPGLASTGELFF . TRBJ2-2 TRBV18
CASSQGTGFGEQYF . TRBJ2-7 TRBV3-1/TRBV3-2
CAISEVQREAETQYF . TRBJ2-5 TRBV10-3
CASSRDREGETQYF once TRBJ2-5 TRBV6-5
CASSQLNGKDNQPQHF . TRBJ1-5 TRBV4-2
CASSQAGGGQAFF . TRBJ1-1 TRBV5-6
CSVAPSLYGYTF few TRBJ1-2 TRBV29-1
CASSRTDRWGRGEQYF . TRBJ2-7 TRBV19
CASSRGTSGKLMGVNEQFF once TRBJ2-1 TRBV6-6
CASSRVGQGVDGYTF . TRBJ1-2 TRBV7-3
CASSVSGTPAANSPLHF . TRBJ1-6 TRBV9
CASSLGLAVINEQFF . TRBJ2-1 TRBV7-3
CASRRWDGGNSPLHF . TRBJ1-6 TRBV11-2
CASSARRGVNTGELFF . TRBJ2-2 TRBV19
CASSQGAQETQYF . TRBJ2-5 TRBV3-1/TRBV3-2
CASSQTGGSGYGYTF . TRBJ1-2 TRBV11-2
CASSDWPLAGGNEQFF . TRBJ2-1 TRBV6-1
CAISGGEGGRSYEQYF . TRBJ2-7 TRBV10-3
CAGGRGQNSPLHF . TRBJ1-6 TRBV6-5
CASSLGPGGGLVSGNTIYF . TRBJ1-3 TRBV7-6
CASSLGAGRGYGYTF . TRBJ1-2 TRBV11-2
CASSRGRGLTAEQYF few TRBJ2-7 TRBV14
CASRIESYNEQFF . TRBJ2-1 TRBV11-3
CASSQDWPGGSYEQYF . TRBJ2-7 TRBV4-2
CASSAYGELFF . TRBJ2-2 TRBV19
CAISPRLAGGNTGELFF . TRBJ2-2 TRBV10-3
CASSYDPPTGSEAFF . TRBJ1-1 TRBV6-5
CASSLAGARTGELFF . TRBJ2-2 TRBV7-8
CASSEFGGVSYNEQFF . TRBJ2-1 TRBV6-1
CASSLGEGRKETQYF . TRBJ2-5 TRBV11-2
CASSFSIQGGHEQYF . TRBJ2-7 TRBV7-9
CASSHPRTDTQYF . TRBJ2-3 TRBV4-1
CASSQERLGTGSSGANVLTF . TRBJ2-6 TRBV3-1/TRBV3-2
CASIEQGGVNYGYTF once TRBJ1-2 TRBV2
CASSLEGNSPLHF . TRBJ1-6 TRBV5-1
CASSPDGRSSYEQYF . TRBJ2-7 TRBV19
CASSLASSNYGYTF once TRBJ1-2 TRBV6-5
CASSDTKDGNSEQYF few TRBJ2-7 TRBV6-1